Detailed here is one T cell receptor (beta chain). Lamina propria and intraepithelial lymphocytes were released by processing graft tissue. Generated by immunoSEQ multiplex PCR, the TCRdb table keeps only in-frame clones and is missing some. This sample carries 20,000 or so clones, just over 75% of them seen once, and the ten largest clones take roughly 3%. The CDR3 is made up of 15 amino acids. CDR1 and CDR2 from the germline V gene are SGHTA and FQGTGA. V lost 5 bases, J lost 1 base, and 13 bases lay in between. These data originate in a study of graft-versus-host responses after intestinal transplantation.

This receptor was obtained from a human patient who received an intestinal transplant, so some T cells may come from the graft donor. The source was ileum tissue, collected 12 days after intestinal transplant. This chain links TRBV7-3 with TRBJ2-3, with D possibly TRBD2 on 7 matching bases. Here the CDR3 reads CASSPDSGGTDTQYF. In DNA, the CDR3 is TGTGCCAGCAGCCCGGACAGCGGGGGCACAGATACGCAGTATTTT.